This TCR beta chain was sequenced for a study of cytomegalovirus exposure and HLA in healthy donors. The wider study: HLA-typed donors were the source of around 87 million unique TCRs, which an early data release held. Study-wide results and caveats: Earlier results showed most TCR beta V segments being productive about 87% or about 30% of the time.

This clone was found a few times. No antigen is known for it. The PCR had 60 Vbeta and 13 Jbeta primers. The repertoire was sequenced with immunoSEQ multiplex PCR; TCRdb's copy has only in-frame clones and lacks some. The sample yields 150,000 to 200,000 clones, about 70% seen once. The CDR3 consists of 16 residues. The germline CDR1 and CDR2 sequences are MNHNS and SASEGT. With V trimmed by 3 bases and J by 2 bases, 0 bases remained unmatched. This clonotype originated in a woman aged 40 to 50 in good health and CMV-seropositive. This chain connects TRBV6-1 to TRBJ1-6; the match to TRBD1 covers 11 bases. Sequencing was done on a sample of PBMCs. CDR3 in amino acids: CASSEDRGPYNSPLHF. The CDR3 DNA is TGTGCCAGCAGTGAGGACAGGGGGCCCTATAATTCACCCCTCCACTTT.